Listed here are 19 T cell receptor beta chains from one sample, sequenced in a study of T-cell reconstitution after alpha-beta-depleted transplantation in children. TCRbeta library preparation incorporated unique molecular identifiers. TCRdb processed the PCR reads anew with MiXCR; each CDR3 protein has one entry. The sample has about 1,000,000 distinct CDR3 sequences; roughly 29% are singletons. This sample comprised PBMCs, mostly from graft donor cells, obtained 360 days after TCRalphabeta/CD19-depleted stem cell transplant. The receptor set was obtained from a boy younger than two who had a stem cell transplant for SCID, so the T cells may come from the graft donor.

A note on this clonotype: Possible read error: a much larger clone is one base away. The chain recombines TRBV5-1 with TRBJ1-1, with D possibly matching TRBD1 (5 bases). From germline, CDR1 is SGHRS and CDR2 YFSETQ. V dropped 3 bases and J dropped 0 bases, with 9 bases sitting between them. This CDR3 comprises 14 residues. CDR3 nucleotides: TGCGCCAGCAGCTGGGGGGACGTGAACACTGAAGCTTTCTTT. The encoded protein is CASSWGDVNTEAFF.

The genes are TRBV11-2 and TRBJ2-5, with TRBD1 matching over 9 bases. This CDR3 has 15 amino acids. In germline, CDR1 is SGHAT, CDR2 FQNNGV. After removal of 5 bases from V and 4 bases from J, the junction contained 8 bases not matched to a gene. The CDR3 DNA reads TGTGCCAGCAGCCCCAGGGGGACAGGGACAGAGACCCAGTACTTC. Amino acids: CASSPRGTGTETQYF.

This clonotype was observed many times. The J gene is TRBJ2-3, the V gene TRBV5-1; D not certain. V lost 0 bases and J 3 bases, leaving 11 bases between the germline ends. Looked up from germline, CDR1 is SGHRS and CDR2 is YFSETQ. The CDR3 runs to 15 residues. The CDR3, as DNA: TGCGCCAGCAGCTTGGCCAAAGATCGAACAGATACGCAGTATTTT. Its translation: CASSLAKDRTDTQYF.

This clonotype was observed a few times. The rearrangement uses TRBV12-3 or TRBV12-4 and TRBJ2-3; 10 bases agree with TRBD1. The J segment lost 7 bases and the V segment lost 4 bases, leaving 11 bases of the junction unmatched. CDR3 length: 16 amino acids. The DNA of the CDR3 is TGTGCCAGCAGTTCTCTGACAGGGGGCGGCAGAAATACGCAGTATTTT. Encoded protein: CASSSLTGGGRNTQYF.

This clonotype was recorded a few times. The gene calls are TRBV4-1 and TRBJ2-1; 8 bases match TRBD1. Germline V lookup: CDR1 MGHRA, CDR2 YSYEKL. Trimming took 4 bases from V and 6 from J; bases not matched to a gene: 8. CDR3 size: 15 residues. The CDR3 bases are TGCGCCAGCAGCCTTTCGGGACAGGTACCCAATGAGCAGTTCTTC. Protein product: CASSLSGQVPNEQFF.

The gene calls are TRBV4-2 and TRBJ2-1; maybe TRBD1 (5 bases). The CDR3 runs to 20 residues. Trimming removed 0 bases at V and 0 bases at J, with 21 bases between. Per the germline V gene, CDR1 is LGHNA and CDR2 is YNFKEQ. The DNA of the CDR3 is TGTGCCAGCAGCCAAGATTTGATAGGTTATGGGGCTGACTCCTACAATGAGCAGTTCTTC. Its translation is CASSQDLIGYGADSYNEQFF.

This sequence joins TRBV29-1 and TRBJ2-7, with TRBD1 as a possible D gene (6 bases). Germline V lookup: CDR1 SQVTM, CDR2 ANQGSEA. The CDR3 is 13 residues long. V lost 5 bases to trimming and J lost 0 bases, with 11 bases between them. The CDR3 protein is CSVRDTTSYEQYF. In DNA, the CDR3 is TGCAGCGTTCGGGACACCACCTCCTACGAGCAGTACTTC.

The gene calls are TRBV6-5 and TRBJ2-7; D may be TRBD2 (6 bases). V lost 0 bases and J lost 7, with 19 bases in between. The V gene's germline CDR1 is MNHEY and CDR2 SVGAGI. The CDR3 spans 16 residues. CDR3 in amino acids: CASSYSFPGRLSEQYF. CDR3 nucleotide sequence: TGTGCCAGCAGTTACTCGTTCCCGGGGAGGCTGAGTGAGCAGTACTTC.

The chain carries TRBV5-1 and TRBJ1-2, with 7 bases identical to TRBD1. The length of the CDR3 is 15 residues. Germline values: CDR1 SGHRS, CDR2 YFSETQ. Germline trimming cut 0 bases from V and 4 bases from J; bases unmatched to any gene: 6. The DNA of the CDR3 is TGCGCCAGCAGCTTGGGACCGGACAGGAGCTATGGCTACACCTTC. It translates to CASSLGPDRSYGYTF.

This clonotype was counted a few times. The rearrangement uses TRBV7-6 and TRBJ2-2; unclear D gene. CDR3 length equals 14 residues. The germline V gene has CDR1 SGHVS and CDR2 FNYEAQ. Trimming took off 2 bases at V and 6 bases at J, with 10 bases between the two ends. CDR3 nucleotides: TGTGCCAGCAGCTTATGGCAAGGAGCCGGGGAGCTGTTTTTT. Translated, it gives CASSLWQGAGELFF.

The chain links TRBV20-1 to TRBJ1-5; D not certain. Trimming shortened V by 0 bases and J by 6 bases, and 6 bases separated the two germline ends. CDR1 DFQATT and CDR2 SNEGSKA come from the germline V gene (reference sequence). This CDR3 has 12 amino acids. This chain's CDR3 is CSARDMLQPQHF. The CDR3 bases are TGCAGTGCTAGAGATATGCTTCAGCCCCAGCATTTT.

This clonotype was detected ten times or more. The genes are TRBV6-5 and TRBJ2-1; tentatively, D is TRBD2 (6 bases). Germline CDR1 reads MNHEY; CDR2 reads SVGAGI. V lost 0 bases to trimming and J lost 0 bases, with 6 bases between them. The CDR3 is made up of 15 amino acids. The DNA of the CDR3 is TGTGCCAGCAGTTACTCCGGGAGCTCCTACAATGAGCAGTTCTTC. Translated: CASSYSGSSYNEQFF.

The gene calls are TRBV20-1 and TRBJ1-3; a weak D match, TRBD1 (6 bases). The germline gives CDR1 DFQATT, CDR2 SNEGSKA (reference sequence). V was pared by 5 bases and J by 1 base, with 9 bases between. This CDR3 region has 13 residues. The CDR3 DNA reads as TGCAGTGCTTACAGGGATTCTGGAAACACCATATATTTT. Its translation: CSAYRDSGNTIYF.

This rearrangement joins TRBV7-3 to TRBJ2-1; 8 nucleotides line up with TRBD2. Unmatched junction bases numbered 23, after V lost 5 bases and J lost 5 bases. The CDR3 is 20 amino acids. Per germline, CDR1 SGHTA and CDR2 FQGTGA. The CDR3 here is CASSPRRISGADAADNEQFF. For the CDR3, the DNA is TGTGCCAGCAGCCCCCGGCGGATTAGCGGGGCAGACGCTGCAGACAATGAGCAGTTCTTC.

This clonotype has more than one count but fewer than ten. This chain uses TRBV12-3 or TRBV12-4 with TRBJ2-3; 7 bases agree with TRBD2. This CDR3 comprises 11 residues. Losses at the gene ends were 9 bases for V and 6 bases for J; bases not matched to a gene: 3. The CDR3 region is CARGGSDTQYF. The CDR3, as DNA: TGTGCCAGGGGAGGGTCCGATACGCAGTATTTT.

Here the CDR3 reads CASSRGTLSNTGELFF. In DNA, the CDR3 is TGTGCCAGCAGCCGTGGGACCCTATCGAACACCGGGGAGCTGTTTTTT. This chain uses TRBV4-2 with TRBJ2-2; D is perhaps TRBD1 or TRBD2 (5 bases each). Germline V gene data show CDR1 as LGHNA and CDR2 as YNFKEQ. The CDR3 is made up of 16 amino acids. Trimming cost V 4 bases and J 0 bases, with 12 bases left between them.

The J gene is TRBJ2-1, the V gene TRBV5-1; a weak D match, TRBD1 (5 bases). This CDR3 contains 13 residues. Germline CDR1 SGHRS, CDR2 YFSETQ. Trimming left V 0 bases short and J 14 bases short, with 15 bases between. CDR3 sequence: CASSLVQDTLEFF. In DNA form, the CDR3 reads TGCGCCAGCAGCTTGGTTCAGGACACCCTTGAGTTCTTC.

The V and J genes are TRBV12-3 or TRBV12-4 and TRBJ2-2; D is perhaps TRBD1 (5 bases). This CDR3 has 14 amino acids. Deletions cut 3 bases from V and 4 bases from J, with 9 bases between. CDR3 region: CASSLAGLTGELFF. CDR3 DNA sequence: TGTGCCAGCAGTTTGGCAGGGCTCACCGGGGAGCTGTTTTTT.

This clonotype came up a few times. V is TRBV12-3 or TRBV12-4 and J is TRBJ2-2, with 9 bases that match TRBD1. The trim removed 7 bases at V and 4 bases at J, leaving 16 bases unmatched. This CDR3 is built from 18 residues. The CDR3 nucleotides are TGTGCCAGCAAGCGGGGACCTACAGGGGGCGCTGGCACCGGGGAGCTGTTTTTT. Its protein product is CASKRGPTGGAGTGELFF.